The next 23 T cell receptor beta chains were all read from a single sample in a study of cytomegalovirus exposure and HLA in healthy donors. Vbeta (60) and Jbeta (13) primers were used in the PCR. Assay used: immunoSEQ multiplex PCR; TCRdb lists only in-frame clones, some missing. The sample has about 150,000 clones, roughly 10% seen once; the top ten hold 1.5% to 2%. Sequenced sample: PBMCs. Receptors originate from a male donor in good health and CMV-seronegative.

CDR3 region: CASSLAGRGESYEQYF. Here the CDR3 DNA reads TGTGCCAGCAGCTTAGCGGGGAGGGGCGAGTCCTACGAGCAGTACTTC. The genes are TRBV7-2 and TRBJ2-7; 7 bases map to TRBD2. The CDR3 contains 16 residues. Germline lookup yields CDR1 SGHTA and CDR2 FQGNSA. J gave up 1 base and V 0 bases, and 6 bases lay outside the gene matches.

This clone was counted between two and nine times. The chain joins TRBV14 to TRBJ1-4, with 11 nucleotides matching TRBD1. The CDR3 totals 16 residues. The V segment lost 4 bases and the J segment 8 bases; nucleotides outside the gene matches: 9. Looked up from germline, CDR1 is SGHDN and CDR2 is FVKESK. The CDR3 reads CASSRPGTGGREKLFF. Here the CDR3 DNA reads TGTGCCAGCAGCCGACCTGGGACAGGGGGAAGAGAAAAACTGTTTTTT. The whole variable domain, remainder taken from reference TRBV14 and TRBJ1-4, is EAGVTQFPSHSVIEKGQTVTLRCDPISGHDNLYWYRRVMGKEIKFLLHFVKESKQDESGMPNNRFLAERTGGTYSTLKVQPAELEDSGVYFCASSRPGTGGREKLFFGSGTQLSVL.

The genes are TRBV30 and TRBJ2-5; D not resolved. This CDR3 has 13 amino acids. V lost 1 base to trimming and J lost 2 bases, with 8 bases between them. CDR1 and CDR2 from the germline V gene are GTSNPN and SVGIG (reference sequence). CDR3 in amino acids: CAWSGAVQETQYF. The CDR3, as DNA: TGTGCCTGGAGTGGAGCTGTACAAGAGACCCAGTACTTC.

This clone was detected only a few times. The V call is TRBV10-3, the J call TRBJ2-2; possible D gene TRBD1, 5 bases. V was clipped by 11 bases and J by 5 bases, with 21 bases between them. Per germline, CDR1 ENHRY and CDR2 SYGVKD. The CDR3 covers 15 residues. This CDR3 is CAANPTKGMTGELFF. The DNA of the CDR3 is TGTGCCGCCAACCCTACGAAGGGGATGACCGGGGAGCTGTTTTTT.

This clone was observed a few times. V is TRBV28 and J is TRBJ2-1, with 7 nucleotides matching TRBD1. This CDR3 comprises 16 residues. V lost 5 bases and J lost 9; bases outside the gene matches: 16. Germline lookup yields CDR1 MDHEN and CDR2 SYDVKM. CDR3 loop: CASSPGTARRKSEQFF. In DNA form, the CDR3 reads TGTGCCAGCAGTCCCGGGACAGCGAGAAGGAAGAGTGAGCAGTTCTTC. The full variable domain, completed using reference TRBV28 and TRBJ2-1, is DVKVTQSSRYLVKRTGEKVFLECVQDMDHENMFWYRQDPGLGLRLIYFSYDVKMKEKGDIPEGYSVSREKKERFSLILESASTNQTSMYLCASSPGTARRKSEQFFGPGTRLTVL.

This clone was recorded a few times. The V gene is TRBV28, the J gene TRBJ2-4; unclear D gene. Trimming stripped 6 bases from V and 0 bases from J, with 12 bases between. The CDR3 is 15 residues long. Germline lookup yields CDR1 MDHEN and CDR2 SYDVKM. CDR3: CASSASRLAKNIQYF. In DNA form, the CDR3 reads TGTGCCAGCAGCGCCTCGAGACTAGCCAAAAACATTCAGTACTTC.

There are a few counts of this clone. The chain employs TRBV5-1 and TRBJ2-1; D is perhaps TRBD2 (5 bases). V was cut by 2 bases and J by 8 bases, with 17 bases left in between. Germline CDR1 SGHRS, CDR2 YFSETQ. The CDR3 is made up of 15 amino acids. CDR3 protein: CASSLSASSIDEQFF. DNA of the CDR3: TGCGCCAGCAGCTTAAGTGCGTCTAGCATCGATGAGCAGTTCTTC.

This clone was picked up a small number of times. The gene calls are TRBV5-4 and TRBJ1-4; D remains ambiguous. Trimming removed 1 base at V and 13 bases at J, with 14 bases between. The CDR3 sequence is 13 residues long. Germline V gene lookup returns CDR1 SGHNT and CDR2 YYREEE (reference sequence). CDR3 bases: TGTGCCAGCAGCTTGAATGGTATCGCGAGACTGTTTTTT. It codes for CASSLNGIARLFF.

The chain links TRBV6-5 to TRBJ1-1; 8 positions match TRBD1. The CDR3 has 13 amino acids. V trimming: 6 bases; J trimming: 7 bases; junction bases outside the gene matches: 7. Germline CDR1 reads MNHEY; CDR2 reads SVGAGI. CDR3 loop: CASRGTGGGEAFF. Here the CDR3 DNA reads TGTGCCAGCAGGGGAACAGGGGGAGGTGAAGCTTTCTTT.

This clone was detected a few times. V and J are TRBV25-1 and TRBJ1-2, with TRBD1 identical over 7 bases. The CDR3 is 14 amino acids. CDR1 MGHDK and CDR2 SYGVNS come from the germline V gene. Germline trimming cut 0 bases from V and 7 bases from J; bases unmatched to any gene: 5. The CDR3 sequence is CASSEYDRAGGYTF. DNA of the CDR3: TGTGCCAGCAGTGAATACGACAGGGCCGGTGGCTACACCTTC.

In its sample, this clone was seen a few times. The chain uses TRBV5-1 and TRBJ2-2, with 7 bases aligning to TRBD1. This CDR3 region has 15 residues. The V segment lost 4 bases and the J segment 4 bases; nucleotides outside the gene matches: 7. Per the germline V gene, CDR1 is SGHRS and CDR2 is YFSETQ. The CDR3 nucleotides are TGCGCCAGCAGCAATACAGGGGCGACCACCGGGGAGCTGTTTTTT. Translating gives CASSNTGATTGELFF.

This sequence joins TRBV4-2 and TRBJ2-2; TRBD2 aligns across 7 bases. The CDR3 consists of 15 residues. Germline V lookup: CDR1 LGHNA, CDR2 YNFKEQ. V dropped 3 bases and J dropped 4; count of bases not matched to a gene: 5. For the CDR3, the DNA is TGTGCCAGCAGCCACAGCGGGGCGGGCACCGGGGAGCTGTTTTTT. The encoded protein is CASSHSGAGTGELFF.

This clone appeared a few times. This rearrangement joins TRBV6-4 to TRBJ2-7; 10 nucleotides agree with TRBD2. The junction had 8 bases not matched to a gene; V was cut back by 4 bases and J by 5 bases. Germline V gives CDR1 MRHNA, CDR2 SNTAGT. There are 15 residues in the CDR3. CDR3 nucleotides: TGTGCCAGCAGTGGGAGGAAAGCGGGAGGGCACGAGCAGTACTTC. Translation gives CASSGRKAGGHEQYF.

This rearrangement joins TRBV7-8 to TRBJ2-7; D gene uncertain. Trimming stripped 1 base from V and 0 bases from J, with 7 bases between. Germline-derived CDR1 and CDR2 are SGHVS and FQNEAQ. The CDR3 sequence is 14 residues long. The CDR3 DNA follows: TGTGCCAGCAGCTTAGAAAGGAGCTCCTACGAGCAGTACTTC. Translating it yields CASSLERSSYEQYF.

This clone was seen a few times. V and J are TRBV28 and TRBJ1-3; D possibly corresponds to TRBD1 (6 bases). V lost 5 bases and J 10 bases, leaving 15 bases between the germline ends. Germline values: CDR1 MDHEN, CDR2 SYDVKM. This CDR3 region has 13 residues. This CDR3 is CASSTQGFGTIYF. The CDR3 nucleotides read TGTGCCAGCAGTACACAGGGATTCGGGACCATATATTTT. The whole variable domain, remainder taken from reference TRBV28 and TRBJ1-3, is DVKVTQSSRYLVKRTGEKVFLECVQDMDHENMFWYRQDPGLGLRLIYFSYDVKMKEKGDIPEGYSVSREKKERFSLILESASTNQTSMYLCASSTQGFGTIYFGEGSWLTVV.

This clone was counted a few times. The V and J genes are TRBV18 and TRBJ2-1, with a possible D match to TRBD2 (5 bases). CDR3 length: 14 amino acids. The germline V gene encodes CDR1 KGHSH and CDR2 LQKENI. Trimming took 4 bases from V and 1 from J, leaving 8 bases between them. In DNA, the CDR3 is TGTGCCAGCTCACGTACTAGATCCTACAATGAGCAGTTCTTC. Translated: CASSRTRSYNEQFF.

This clone was observed a few times. V usage is TRBV5-8 and J usage is TRBJ1-2; no definite D call. The length of the CDR3 is 13 residues. Germline V gene lookup returns CDR1 SGHTS and CDR2 YDEGEE. The germline V and J ends were trimmed by 2 bases and 4 bases, with 9 bases remaining between them. CDR3 nucleotides: TGTGCCAGCAGCTTCGGAGGGTCCTATGGCTACACCTTC. It codes for CASSFGGSYGYTF.

This chain joins TRBV25-1 and TRBJ1-5; no reliable D call. CDR1 and CDR2 from the germline V gene are MGHDK and SYGVNS. CDR3 length equals 14 residues. Trimming shortened V by 5 bases and J by 0 bases, and 8 bases separated the two germline ends. Here the CDR3 reads CASSPPYSNQPQHF. CDR3 nucleotide sequence: TGTGCCAGCAGTCCCCCTTATAGCAATCAGCCCCAGCATTTT. The whole variable domain, remainder taken from reference TRBV25-1 and TRBJ1-5, is EADIYQTPRYLVIGTGKKITLECSQTMGHDKMYWYQQDPGMELHLIHYSYGVNSTEKGDLSSESTVSRIRTEHFPLTLESARPSHTSQYLCASSPPYSNQPQHFGDGTRLSIL.

The rearrangement uses TRBV28 and TRBJ2-1; D possibly corresponds to TRBD1 (6 bases). CDR3 length: 16 amino acids. CDR1 is MDHEN, CDR2 SYDVKM, per germline. Trimming removed 4 bases from V and 4 bases from J, with 17 bases in between. DNA of the CDR3: TGTGCCAGCAGTTCCCCCCGCAGGGGATCTTACAATGAGCAGTTCTTC. Translating gives CASSSPRRGSYNEQFF.

This clone came up a few times. The V call is TRBV7-9, the J call TRBJ2-4, with D perhaps matching TRBD2 (7 bases). Germline V gives CDR1 SEHNR, CDR2 FQNEAQ (reference sequence). The CDR3 loop spans 18 amino acids. Trimming removed 3 bases from V and 0 bases from J, with 18 bases in between. The DNA of the CDR3 is TGTGCCAGCAGCTTGAGCCAGGGAGGGGGTCTAGCCAAAAACATTCAGTACTTC. This translates into CASSLSQGGGLAKNIQYF.

The gene calls are TRBV5-4 and TRBJ2-7; 9 positions match TRBD1. Germline lookup yields CDR1 SGHNT and CDR2 YYREEE (reference sequence). The V gene end was trimmed by 0 bases and the J gene end by 2 bases; junction bases not matched to a gene: 3. CDR3 size: 15 residues. CDR3 sequence reads: CASSLGGTGTYEQYF. DNA for the CDR3: TGTGCCAGCAGCTTGGGCGGGACAGGGACCTACGAGCAGTACTTC.

This clone has more than one count but fewer than ten. The chain carries TRBV10-3 and TRBJ1-1; perhaps TRBD1 as D (6 bases). In germline, CDR1 is ENHRY, CDR2 SYGVKD. The CDR3 length is 15 residues. Trimming removed 10 bases from V and 4 bases from J, with 22 bases in between. In DNA, the CDR3 is TGTGCCACCTTGGGGGGGGCTCTGGTGGGCACTGAAGCTTTCTTT. Its translation: CATLGGALVGTEAFF.

About this clone itself: Other DNA sequences from this sample encode an identical CDR3 as well. V is TRBV9 and J is TRBJ2-1, with a possible D match to TRBD2 (6 bases). Between the trimmed V and J ends, which lost 2 bases and 1 base, there was a span of 13 bases. The CDR3 consists of 16 residues. Germline V gene sequence: CDR1 SGDLS, CDR2 YYNGEE. In nucleotides, the CDR3 is TGTGCCAGCAGCGTCGGAGGGAGCTCATCCTACAATGAGCAGTTCTTC. Its translation is CASSVGGSSSYNEQFF.